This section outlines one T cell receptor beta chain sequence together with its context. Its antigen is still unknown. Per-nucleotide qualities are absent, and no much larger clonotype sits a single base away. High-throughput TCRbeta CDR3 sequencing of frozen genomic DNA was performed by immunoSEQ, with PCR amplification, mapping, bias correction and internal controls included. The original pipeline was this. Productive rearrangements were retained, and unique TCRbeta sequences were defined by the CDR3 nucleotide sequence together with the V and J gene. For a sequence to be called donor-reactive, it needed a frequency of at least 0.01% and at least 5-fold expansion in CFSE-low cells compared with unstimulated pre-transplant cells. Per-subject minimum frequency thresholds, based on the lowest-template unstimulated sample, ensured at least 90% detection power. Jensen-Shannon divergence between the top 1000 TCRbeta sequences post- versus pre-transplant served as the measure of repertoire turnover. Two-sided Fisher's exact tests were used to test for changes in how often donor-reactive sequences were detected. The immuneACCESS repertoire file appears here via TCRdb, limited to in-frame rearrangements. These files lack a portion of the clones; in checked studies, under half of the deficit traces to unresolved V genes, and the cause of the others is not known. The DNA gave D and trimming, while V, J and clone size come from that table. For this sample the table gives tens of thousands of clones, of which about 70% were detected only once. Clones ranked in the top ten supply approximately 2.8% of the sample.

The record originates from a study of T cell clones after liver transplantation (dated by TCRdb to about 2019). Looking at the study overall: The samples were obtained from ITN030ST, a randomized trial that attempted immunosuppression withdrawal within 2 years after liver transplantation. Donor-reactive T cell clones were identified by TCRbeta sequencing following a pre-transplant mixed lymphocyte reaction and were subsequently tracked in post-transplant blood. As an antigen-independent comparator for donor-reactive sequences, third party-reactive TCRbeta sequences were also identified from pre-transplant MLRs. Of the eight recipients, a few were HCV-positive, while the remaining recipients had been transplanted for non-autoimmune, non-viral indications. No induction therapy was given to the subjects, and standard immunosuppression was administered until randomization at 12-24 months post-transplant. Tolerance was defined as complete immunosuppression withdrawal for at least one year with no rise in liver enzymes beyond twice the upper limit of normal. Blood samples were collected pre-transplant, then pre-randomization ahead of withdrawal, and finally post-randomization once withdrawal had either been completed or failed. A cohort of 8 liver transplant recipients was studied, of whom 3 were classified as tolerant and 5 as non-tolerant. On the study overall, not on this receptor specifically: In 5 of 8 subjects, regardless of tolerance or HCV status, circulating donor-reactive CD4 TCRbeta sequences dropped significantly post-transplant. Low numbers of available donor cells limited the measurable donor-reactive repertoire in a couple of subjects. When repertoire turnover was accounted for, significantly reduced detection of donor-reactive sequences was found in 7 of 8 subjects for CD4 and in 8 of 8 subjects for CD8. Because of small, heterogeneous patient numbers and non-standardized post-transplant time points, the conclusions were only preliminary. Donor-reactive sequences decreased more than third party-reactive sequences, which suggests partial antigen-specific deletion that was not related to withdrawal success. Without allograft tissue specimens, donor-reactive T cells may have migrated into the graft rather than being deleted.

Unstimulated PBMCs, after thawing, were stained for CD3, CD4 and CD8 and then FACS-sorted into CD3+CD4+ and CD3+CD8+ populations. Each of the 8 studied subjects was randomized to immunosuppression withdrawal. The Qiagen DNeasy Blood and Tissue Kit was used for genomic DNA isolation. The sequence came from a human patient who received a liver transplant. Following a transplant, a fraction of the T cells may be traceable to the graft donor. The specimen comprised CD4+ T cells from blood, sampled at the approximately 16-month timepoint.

The CDR3 reads CAISGQGPSGNTIYF. The nucleotides are TGTGCCATCAGTGGACAGGGTCCCTCTGGAAACACCATATATTTT. The chain joins TRBV10-3 to TRBJ1-3; TRBD1 fits 7 bases in the junction. The CDR3 starts with the cysteine, ends with the phenylalanine, and has 15 residues. CDR3 DNA is the only sequence kept; it has 45 bases, read in frame from the first base. Trimming leaves V shorter by 4 bases and J shorter by 0 bases, with the junction holding 3 bases beyond the gene matches. Per the germline V gene, ENHRY is the CDR1 and SYGVKD is the CDR2.